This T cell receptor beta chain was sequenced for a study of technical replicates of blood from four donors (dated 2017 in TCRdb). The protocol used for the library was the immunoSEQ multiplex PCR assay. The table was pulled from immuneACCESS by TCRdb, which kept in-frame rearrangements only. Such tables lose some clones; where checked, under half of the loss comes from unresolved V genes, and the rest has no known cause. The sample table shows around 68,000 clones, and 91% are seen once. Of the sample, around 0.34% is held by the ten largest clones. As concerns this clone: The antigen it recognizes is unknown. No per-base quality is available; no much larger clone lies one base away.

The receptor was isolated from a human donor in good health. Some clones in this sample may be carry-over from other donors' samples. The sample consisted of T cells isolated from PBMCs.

The CDR3 sequence is CSVRGDSTNQPQHF. Here is the DNA: TGCAGCGTGAGGGGGGACAGCACCAATCAGCCCCAGCATTTT. The chain couples TRBV29-1 to TRBJ1-5, with 7 central nucleotides matching TRBD1. CDR1 SQVTM and CDR2 ANQGSEA are derived from the germline V gene. Measured from the cysteine to the phenylalanine, the CDR3 is 14 residues long. Only the CDR3 region is kept as DNA, spanning 42 bases read in frame from base 1. The junction shows trimming of 6 bases on V and 3 bases on J, and the gene matches do not reach 8 bases of it.